Here is one TCR beta chain with its context. The antigen is undetermined. The data stem from a study of T cell repertoires in cytomegalovirus infection. Looking at the study overall: Signatures in public TCR beta sequences pointed to both CMV infection and matching HLA type.

Germline-derived CDR1 and CDR2 are LNHDA and SQIVND (reference sequence). The CDR3 is 15 amino acids. V shed 6 bases and J shed 4 bases, with 18 bases lying between them. TCRdb independently ran MiXCR on the reads; one entry per CDR3 protein. The sample records 550,000 to 850,000 distinct CDR3 sequences, 30% to 35% being singletons. This chain uses TRBV19 with TRBJ2-5; possible D gene TRBD1, 5 bases. Sample: cultured PBMCs, taken from culture after CMV antigen stimulation. This sequence originates from a human donor in good health (CMV status not recorded). Some clones in this sample may be carry-over from other donors' samples. The CDR3, as DNA: TGTGCCAGTAGCCGGACCAGGGTAGTCTCAGAGACCCAGTACTTC. Translation: CASSRTRVVSETQYF. Supplemented by reference TRBV19 and TRBJ2-5, the full variable domain reads DGGITQSPKYLFRKEGQNVTLSCEQNLNHDAMYWYRQDPGQGLRLIYYSQIVNDFQKGDIAEGYSVSREKKESFPLTVTSAQKNPTAFYLCASSRTRVVSETQYFGPGTRLLVL.